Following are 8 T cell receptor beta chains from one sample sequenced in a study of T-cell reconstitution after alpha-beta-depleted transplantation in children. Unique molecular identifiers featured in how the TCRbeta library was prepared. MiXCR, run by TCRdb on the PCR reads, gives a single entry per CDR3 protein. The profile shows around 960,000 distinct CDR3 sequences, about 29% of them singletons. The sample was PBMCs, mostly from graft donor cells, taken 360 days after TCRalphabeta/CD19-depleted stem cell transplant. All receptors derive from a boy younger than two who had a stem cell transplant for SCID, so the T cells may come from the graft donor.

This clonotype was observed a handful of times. DNA of the CDR3: TGTGCCAGCTGTCCGGCTCAGAAAGGAAACACCATATATTTT. Amino acid sequence: CASCPAQKGNTIYF. The chain employs TRBV6-1 and TRBJ1-3, with D uncertain. There are 14 residues in the CDR3. V was shortened by 8 bases and J by 4 bases, with 15 bases between the two germline ends. From germline, CDR1 is MNHNS and CDR2 SASEGT.

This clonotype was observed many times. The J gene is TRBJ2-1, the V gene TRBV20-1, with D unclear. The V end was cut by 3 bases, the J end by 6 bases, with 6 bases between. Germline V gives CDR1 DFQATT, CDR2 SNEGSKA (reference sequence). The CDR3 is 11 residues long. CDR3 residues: CSASGTNEQFF. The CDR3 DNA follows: TGCAGTGCTAGTGGAACCAATGAGCAGTTCTTC.

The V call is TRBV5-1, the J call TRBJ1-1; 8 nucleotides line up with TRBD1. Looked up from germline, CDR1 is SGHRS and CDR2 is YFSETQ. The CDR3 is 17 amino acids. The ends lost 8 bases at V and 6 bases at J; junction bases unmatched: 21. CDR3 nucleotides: TGCGCCAGTACCCTAGGACAGGGTAAGGGGGCAGGGCCTGAAGCTTTCTTT. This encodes CASTLGQGKGAGPEAFF. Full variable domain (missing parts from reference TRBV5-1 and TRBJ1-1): KAGVTQTPRYLIKTRGQQVTLSCSPISGHRSVSWYQQTPGQGLQFLFEYFSETQRNKGNFPGRFSGRQFSNSRSEMNVSTLELGDSALYLCASTLGQGKGAGPEAFFGQGTRLTVV.

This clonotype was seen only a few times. The CDR3 protein is CASSQDTGSTDTQYF. CDR3 sequence (DNA): TGTGCCAGCAGCCAAGATACGGGCAGCACAGATACGCAGTATTTT. V and J are TRBV4-2 and TRBJ2-3; D is uncertain. CDR1 is LGHNA and CDR2 is YNFKEQ in the germline V gene. There are 15 residues in the CDR3. The ends were cut back, 0 bases at V and 0 bases at J, with 7 bases in the middle.

CDR3 coding DNA: TGTGCCACAGCGCGCGCCTATGGCTACACCTTC. Translated: CATARAYGYTF. The chain couples TRBV12-3 or TRBV12-4 to TRBJ1-2; D uncertain. This CDR3 contains 11 residues. The V gene lost 10 bases and the J gene lost 4 bases, with 10 bases spanning the gap.

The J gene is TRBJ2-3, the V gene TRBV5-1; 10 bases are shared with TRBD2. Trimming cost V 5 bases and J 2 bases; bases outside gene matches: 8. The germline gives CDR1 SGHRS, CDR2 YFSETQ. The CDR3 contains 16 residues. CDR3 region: CASRRRGLADTDTQYF. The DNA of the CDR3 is TGCGCCAGCAGACGCCGAGGACTAGCGGACACAGATACGCAGTATTTT.

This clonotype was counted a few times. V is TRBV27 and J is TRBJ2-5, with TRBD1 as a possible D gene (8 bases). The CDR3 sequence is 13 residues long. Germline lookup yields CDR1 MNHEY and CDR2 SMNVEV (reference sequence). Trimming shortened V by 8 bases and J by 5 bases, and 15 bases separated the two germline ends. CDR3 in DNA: TGTGCCAGCGCACAGGGGGGGGTGGAGACCCAGTACTTC. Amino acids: CASAQGGVETQYF.

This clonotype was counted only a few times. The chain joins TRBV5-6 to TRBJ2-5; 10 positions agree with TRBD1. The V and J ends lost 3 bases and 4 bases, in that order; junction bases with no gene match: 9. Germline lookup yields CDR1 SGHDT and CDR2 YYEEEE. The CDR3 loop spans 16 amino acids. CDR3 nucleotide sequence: TGTGCCAGCAGCTCTGTGATGACAGGGGGCGCAGAGACCCAGTACTTC. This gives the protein CASSSVMTGGAETQYF.